This T cell receptor (beta chain) was captured by sequencing in a study of cytomegalovirus exposure and HLA in healthy donors. The assay was immunoSEQ multiplex PCR, and TCRdb's table has in-frame clones only and misses some. This table holds about 97,000 clones, roughly 95% found once. With 3 bases removed from V and 4 bases from J, the gap between germline ends came to 10 bases. Germline V gives CDR1 GTSNPN, CDR2 SVGIG (reference sequence). This CDR3 has 13 amino acids. Sequenced material: PBMCs. The sequence was obtained from a woman under 30 in good health and CMV-seronegative. V is TRBV30 and J is TRBJ2-1, with a tentative D call TRBD1 (5 bases). CDR3 in DNA: TGTGCCTGGAGACGGACAACTTACAATGAGCAGTTCTTC. Amino acids: CAWRRTTYNEQFF.